This T cell receptor beta chain was observed in a study of T cells after yellow fever vaccination. Across the whole study: Fractions containing few cells were prepared with SMART-Seq v4 Ultra Low Input.

This clonotype has a handful of counts. Antigen unknown. CDR1 and CDR2 from the germline V gene are LGHNA and YNFKEQ. V was pared by 2 bases and J by 0 bases, with 15 bases of the junction left unmatched. The CDR3 length is 20 residues. TCRdb fed the 5' RACE reads into MiXCR, producing one record per CDR3 protein. The table shows approximately 580,000 distinct CDR3 sequences, with around 17% occurring only once. Study-wide results and limits: Among all clonotypes, a small share was observed in both CD4 and CD8 compartments.

This receptor was obtained from a man aged 18 to 29 who received the YFV17D yellow fever vaccine. The material was PBMCs, obtained about 5 days after the first yellow fever vaccination. The V call is TRBV4-2, the J call TRBJ2-4, with 8 bases that match TRBD2. The CDR3 DNA reads TGTGCCAGCAGCCAACCCTCGACGCGGGGGGTGCTTCTAGCCAAAAACATTCAGTACTTC. Translated: CASSQPSTRGVLLAKNIQYF.